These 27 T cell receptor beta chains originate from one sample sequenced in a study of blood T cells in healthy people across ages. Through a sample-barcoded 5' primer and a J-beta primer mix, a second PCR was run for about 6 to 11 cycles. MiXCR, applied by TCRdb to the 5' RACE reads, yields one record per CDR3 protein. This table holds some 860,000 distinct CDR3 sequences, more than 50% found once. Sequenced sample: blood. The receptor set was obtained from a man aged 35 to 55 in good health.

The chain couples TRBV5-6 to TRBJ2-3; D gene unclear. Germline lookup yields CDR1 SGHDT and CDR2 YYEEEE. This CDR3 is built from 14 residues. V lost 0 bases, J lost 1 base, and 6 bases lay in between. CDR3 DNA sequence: TGTGCCAGCAGCTTGGTCCAGGGCACAGATACGCAGTATTTT. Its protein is CASSLVQGTDTQYF.

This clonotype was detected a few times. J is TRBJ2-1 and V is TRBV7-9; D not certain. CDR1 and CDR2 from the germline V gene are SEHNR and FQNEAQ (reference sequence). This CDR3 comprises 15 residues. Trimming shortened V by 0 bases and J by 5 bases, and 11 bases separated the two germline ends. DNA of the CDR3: TGTGCCAGCAGCTTAGCTACCCTCCCCGACAATGAGCAGTTCTTC. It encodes CASSLATLPDNEQFF.

CDR3 loop: CASSIAGGRGTEAFF. CDR3 bases: TGTGCCAGTAGTATTGCGGGGGGCAGGGGTACTGAAGCTTTCTTT. The J gene is TRBJ1-1, the V gene TRBV19; possible D gene TRBD1, 6 bases. The germline gives CDR1 LNHDA, CDR2 SQIVND (reference sequence). V gave up 3 bases and J gave up 5 bases, with 16 bases separating them. The CDR3 length is 15 residues.

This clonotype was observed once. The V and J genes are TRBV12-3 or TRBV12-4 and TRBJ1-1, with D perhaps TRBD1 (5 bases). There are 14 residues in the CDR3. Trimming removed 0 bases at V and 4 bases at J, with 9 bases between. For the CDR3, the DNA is TGTGCCAGCAGTTTAGCGCGGGGGGTCACTGAAGCTTTCTTT. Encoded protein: CASSLARGVTEAFF.

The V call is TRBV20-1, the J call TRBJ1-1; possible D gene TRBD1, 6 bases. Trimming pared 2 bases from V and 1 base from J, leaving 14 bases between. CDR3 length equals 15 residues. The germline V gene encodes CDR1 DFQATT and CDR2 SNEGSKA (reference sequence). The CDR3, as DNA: TGCAGTGCTAGACAACGGCGGGGGGCGAACACTGAAGCTTTCTTT. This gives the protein CSARQRRGANTEAFF.

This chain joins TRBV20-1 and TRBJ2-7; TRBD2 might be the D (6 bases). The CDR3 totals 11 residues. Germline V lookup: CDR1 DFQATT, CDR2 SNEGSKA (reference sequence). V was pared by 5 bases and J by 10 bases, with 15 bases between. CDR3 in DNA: TGCAGTGCTTGGGACTCCCTCCGTCAGTACTTC. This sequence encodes CSAWDSLRQYF.

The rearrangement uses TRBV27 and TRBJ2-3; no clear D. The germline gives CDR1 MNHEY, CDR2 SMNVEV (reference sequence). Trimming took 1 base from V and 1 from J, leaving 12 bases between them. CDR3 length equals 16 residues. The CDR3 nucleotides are TGTGCCAGCAGTTTATTCCGTGCCACCGGCACAGATACGCAGTATTTT. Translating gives CASSLFRATGTDTQYF.

The CDR3 DNA is TGCAGCGTGGCCGGACTAGCGGGAGGAAACTACAATGAGCAGTTCTTC. This codes for CSVAGLAGGNYNEQFF. The V and J genes are TRBV29-1 and TRBJ2-1, with 14 bases matching TRBD2. CDR3 length: 16 residues. CDR1 and CDR2 (germline): SQVTM, ANQGSEA. The trim removed 6 bases at V and 3 bases at J, leaving 7 bases unmatched.

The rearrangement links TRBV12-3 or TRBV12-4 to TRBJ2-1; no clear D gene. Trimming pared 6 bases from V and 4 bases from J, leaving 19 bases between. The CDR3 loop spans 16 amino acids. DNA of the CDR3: TGTGCCAGCAGCCGCGAGTCGGTAGCAGCGTACAATGAGCAGTTCTTC. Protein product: CASSRESVAAYNEQFF.

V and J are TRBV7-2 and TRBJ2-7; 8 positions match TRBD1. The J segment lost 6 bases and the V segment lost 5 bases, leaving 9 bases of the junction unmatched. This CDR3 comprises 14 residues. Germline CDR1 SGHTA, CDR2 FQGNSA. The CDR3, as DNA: TGTGCCAGCAGCCAATCCACGACAGGGGTCGAGCAGTACTTC. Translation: CASSQSTTGVEQYF. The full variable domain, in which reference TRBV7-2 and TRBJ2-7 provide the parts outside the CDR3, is GAGVSQSPSNKVTEKGKDVELRCDPISGHTALYWYRQSLGQGLEFLIYFQGNSAPDKSGLPSDRFSAERTGGSVSTLTIQRTQQEDSAVYLCASSQSTTGVEQYFGPGTRLTVT.

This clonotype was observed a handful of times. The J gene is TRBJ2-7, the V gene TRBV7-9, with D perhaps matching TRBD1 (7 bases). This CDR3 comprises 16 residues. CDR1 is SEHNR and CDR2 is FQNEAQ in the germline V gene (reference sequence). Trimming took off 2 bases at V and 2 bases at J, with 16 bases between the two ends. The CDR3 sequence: CASSLFGGGRTYEQYF. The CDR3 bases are TGTGCCAGCAGCTTATTCGGAGGGGGCCGTACCTACGAGCAGTACTTC.

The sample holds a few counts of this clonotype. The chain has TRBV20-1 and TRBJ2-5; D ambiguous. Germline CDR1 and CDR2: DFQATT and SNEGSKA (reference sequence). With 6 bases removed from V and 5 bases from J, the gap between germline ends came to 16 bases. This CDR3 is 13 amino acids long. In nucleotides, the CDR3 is TGCAGTGCGTGGGCCCCAGTTGGGGAGACCCAGTACTTC. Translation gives CSAWAPVGETQYF.

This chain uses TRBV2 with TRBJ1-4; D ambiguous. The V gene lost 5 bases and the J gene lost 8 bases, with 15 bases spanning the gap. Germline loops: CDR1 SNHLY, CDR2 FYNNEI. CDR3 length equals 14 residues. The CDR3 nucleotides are TGTGCCAGCAGTCCCGGTGTCATTGGCGAAAAACTGTTTTTT. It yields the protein CASSPGVIGEKLFF.

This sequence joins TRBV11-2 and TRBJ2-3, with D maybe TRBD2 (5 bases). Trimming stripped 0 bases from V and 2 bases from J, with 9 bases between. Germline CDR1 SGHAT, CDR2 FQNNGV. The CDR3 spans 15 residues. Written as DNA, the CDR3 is TGTGCCAGCAGCTTAGAGGGGAGTTACACAGATACGCAGTATTTT. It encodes CASSLEGSYTDTQYF.

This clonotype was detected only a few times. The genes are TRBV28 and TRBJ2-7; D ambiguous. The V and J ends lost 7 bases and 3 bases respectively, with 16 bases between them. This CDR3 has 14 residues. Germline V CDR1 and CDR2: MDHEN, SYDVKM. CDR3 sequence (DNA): TGTGCCAGCACCCCCTCCAGGTCGAACTACGAGCAGTACTTC. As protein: CASTPSRSNYEQYF.

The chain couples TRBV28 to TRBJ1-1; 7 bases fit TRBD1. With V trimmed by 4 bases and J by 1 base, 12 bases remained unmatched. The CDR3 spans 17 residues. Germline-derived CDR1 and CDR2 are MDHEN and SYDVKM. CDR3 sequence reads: CASSSISDRVPNTEAFF. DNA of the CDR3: TGTGCCAGCAGTTCGATATCCGACAGGGTCCCGAACACTGAAGCTTTCTTT.

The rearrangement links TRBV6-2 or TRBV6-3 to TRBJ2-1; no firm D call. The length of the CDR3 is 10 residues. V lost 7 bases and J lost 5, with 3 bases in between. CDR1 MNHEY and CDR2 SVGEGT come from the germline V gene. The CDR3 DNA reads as TGTGCCAGCAAGGACAATGAGCAGTTCTTC. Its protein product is CASKDNEQFF.

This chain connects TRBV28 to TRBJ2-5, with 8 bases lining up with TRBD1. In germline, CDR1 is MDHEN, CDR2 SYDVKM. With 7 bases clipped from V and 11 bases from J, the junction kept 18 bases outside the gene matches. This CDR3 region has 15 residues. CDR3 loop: CASTPPGQVVWEQYF. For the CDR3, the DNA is TGTGCCAGCACGCCACCGGGACAGGTGGTATGGGAGCAGTACTTC.

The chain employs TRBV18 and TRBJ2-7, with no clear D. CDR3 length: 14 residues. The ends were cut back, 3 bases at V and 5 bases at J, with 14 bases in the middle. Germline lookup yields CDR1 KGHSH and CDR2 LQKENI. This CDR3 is CASSPAGLLHEQYF. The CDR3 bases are TGTGCCAGCTCACCGGCAGGTCTCCTCCACGAGCAGTACTTC.

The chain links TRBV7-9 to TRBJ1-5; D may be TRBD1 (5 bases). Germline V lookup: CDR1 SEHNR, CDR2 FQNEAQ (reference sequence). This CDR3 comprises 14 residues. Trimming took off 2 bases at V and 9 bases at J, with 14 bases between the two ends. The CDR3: CASSLLAQGSPQHF. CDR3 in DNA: TGTGCCAGCAGCTTACTTGCTCAGGGCTCGCCCCAGCATTTT.

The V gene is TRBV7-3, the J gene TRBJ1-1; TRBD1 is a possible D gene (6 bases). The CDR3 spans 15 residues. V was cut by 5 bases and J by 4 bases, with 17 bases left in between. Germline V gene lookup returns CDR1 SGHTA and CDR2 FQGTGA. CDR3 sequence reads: CASSQSGVEGTEAFF. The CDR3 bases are TGTGCCAGCAGCCAATCAGGGGTTGAGGGCACTGAAGCTTTCTTT.

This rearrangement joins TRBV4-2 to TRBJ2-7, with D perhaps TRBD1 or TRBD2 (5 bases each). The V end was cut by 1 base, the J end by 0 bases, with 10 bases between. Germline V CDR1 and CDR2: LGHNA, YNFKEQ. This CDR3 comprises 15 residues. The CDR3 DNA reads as TGTGCCAGCAGCCAAGCCGGGACCAACTCCTACGAGCAGTACTTC. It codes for CASSQAGTNSYEQYF.

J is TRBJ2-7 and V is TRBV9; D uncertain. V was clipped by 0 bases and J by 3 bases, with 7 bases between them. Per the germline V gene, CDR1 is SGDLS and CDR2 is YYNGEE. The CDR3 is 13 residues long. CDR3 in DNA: TGTGCCAGCAGCGTAGCTTATGGCTACGAGCAGTACTTC. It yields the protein CASSVAYGYEQYF.

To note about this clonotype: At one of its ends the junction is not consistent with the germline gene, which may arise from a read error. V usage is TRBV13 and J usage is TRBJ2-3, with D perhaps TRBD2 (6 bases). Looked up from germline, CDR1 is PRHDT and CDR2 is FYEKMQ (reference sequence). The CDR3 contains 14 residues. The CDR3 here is CASSPPEGTDAQYF. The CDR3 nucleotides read TGTGCCAGCAGCCCTCCGGAGGGCACAGATGCGCAGTATTTT.

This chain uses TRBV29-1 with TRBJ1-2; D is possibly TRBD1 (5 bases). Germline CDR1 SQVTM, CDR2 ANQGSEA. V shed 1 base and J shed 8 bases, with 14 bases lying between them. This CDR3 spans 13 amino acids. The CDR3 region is CSVEVTDRNGYTF. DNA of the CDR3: TGCAGCGTTGAAGTTACTGACAGAAACGGCTACACCTTC.

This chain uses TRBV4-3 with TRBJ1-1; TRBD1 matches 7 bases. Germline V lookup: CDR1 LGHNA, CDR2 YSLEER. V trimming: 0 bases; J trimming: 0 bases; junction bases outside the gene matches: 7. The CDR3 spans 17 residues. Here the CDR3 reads CASSQEGETGLNTEAFF. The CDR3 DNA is TGCGCCAGCAGCCAAGAGGGGGAGACAGGGTTGAACACTGAAGCTTTCTTT.

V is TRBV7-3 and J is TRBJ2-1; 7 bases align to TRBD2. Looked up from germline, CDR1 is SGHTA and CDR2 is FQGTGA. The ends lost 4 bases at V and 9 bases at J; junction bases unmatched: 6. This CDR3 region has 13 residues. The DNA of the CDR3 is TGTGCCAGCAGCTCCCCTCCGGGAGGTGAGCAGTTCTTC. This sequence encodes CASSSPPGGEQFF.